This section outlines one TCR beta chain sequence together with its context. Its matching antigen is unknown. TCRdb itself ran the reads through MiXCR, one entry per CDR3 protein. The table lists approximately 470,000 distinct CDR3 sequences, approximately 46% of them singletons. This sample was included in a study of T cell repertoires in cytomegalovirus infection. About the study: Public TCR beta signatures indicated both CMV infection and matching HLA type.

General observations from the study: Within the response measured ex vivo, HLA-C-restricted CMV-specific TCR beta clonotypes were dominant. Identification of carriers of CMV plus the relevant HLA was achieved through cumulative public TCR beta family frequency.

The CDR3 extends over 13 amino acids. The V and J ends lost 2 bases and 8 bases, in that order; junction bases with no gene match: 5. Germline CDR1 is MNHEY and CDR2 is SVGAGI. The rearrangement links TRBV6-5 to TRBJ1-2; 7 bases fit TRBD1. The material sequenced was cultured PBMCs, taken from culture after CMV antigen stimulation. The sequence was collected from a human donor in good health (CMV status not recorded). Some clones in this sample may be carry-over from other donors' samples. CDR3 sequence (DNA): TGTGCCAGCAGTTACGAGGGGGCGCGGGGCTACACCTTC. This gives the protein CASSYEGARGYTF.